One sample yielded the 19 T cell receptor beta chains listed below, sequenced in a study of technical replicates of blood from several donors. Repertoires were generated with immunoSEQ multiplex PCR, while TCRdb's copy carries only in-frame clones and drops some. The sample includes about 73,000 clones, 85% to 95% of them seen just once. The sequencing input was PBMCs. Every receptor here comes from a human donor in good health. Some clones in this sample may be carry-over from other donors' samples.

CDR3 sequence reads: CASSYSRTGINYEQYF. CDR3 bases: TGTGCCAGCAGTTACTCCAGGACAGGGATAAACTACGAGCAGTACTTC. The J gene is TRBJ2-7, the V gene TRBV6-6, with 8 bases fitting TRBD1. Trimming at V came to 0 bases and at J to 3 bases, leaving 7 bases not matched to a gene. The CDR3 is 16 residues long. Germline CDR1 and CDR2: MNHNY and SVGAGI (reference sequence).

This clone was picked up one time. The chain has TRBV6-1 and TRBJ2-7; maybe TRBD2 (6 bases). CDR1 MNHNS and CDR2 SASEGT come from the germline V gene. The CDR3 spans 14 residues. V lost 7 bases and J lost 3, with 16 bases in between. CDR3 DNA: TGTGCCAGCACCTGGCGGGACTCGAGCTACGAGCAGTACTTC. It specifies CASTWRDSSYEQYF.

This clone appeared a single time. The V and J genes are TRBV5-4 and TRBJ1-6; D gene uncertain. CDR3 size: 13 residues. CDR1 and CDR2 from the germline V gene are SGHNT and YYREEE (reference sequence). With 3 bases removed from V and 7 bases from J, the gap between germline ends came to 8 bases. CDR3 in amino acids: CASSSSSNSPLHF. CDR3 nucleotide sequence: TGTGCCAGCAGCTCTAGCAGCAATTCACCCCTCCACTTT.

The chain combines TRBV18 with TRBJ1-5, with no clear D. V was pared by 3 bases and J by 4 bases, with 10 bases between. Germline V lookup: CDR1 KGHSH, CDR2 LQKENI. The CDR3 has 14 amino acids. The CDR3 region has the DNA TGTGCCAGCTCACCGGAGGTGGGGAATCAGCCCCAGCATTTT. Its translation: CASSPEVGNQPQHF.

V is TRBV19 and J is TRBJ2-7; weak D call: TRBD1 (6 bases). Germline loops: CDR1 LNHDA, CDR2 SQIVND (reference sequence). CDR3 length: 13 amino acids. V lost 5 bases and J 3 bases, leaving 11 bases between the germline ends. The CDR3 DNA reads as TGTGCCAGTAGTCCCCCGGACAGCTACGAGCAGTACTTC. Encoded protein: CASSPPDSYEQYF.

This clone was found once. The CDR3 loop reads CASSKTSGRGEQYF. Here the CDR3 DNA reads TGCGCCAGCAGCAAGACTAGCGGGAGGGGTGAGCAGTACTTC. The chain uses TRBV5-1 and TRBJ2-7; TRBD2 matches 14 bases. This CDR3 has 14 residues. After removal of 4 bases from V and 7 bases from J, the junction contained 4 bases not matched to a gene. The germline V gene encodes CDR1 SGHRS and CDR2 YFSETQ.

The chain is built from TRBV9 and TRBJ2-3; TRBD2 aligns across 13 bases. J lost 2 bases, V lost 3 bases, and 3 bases had no gene match. The length of the CDR3 is 16 residues. The germline gives CDR1 SGDLS, CDR2 YYNGEE. The CDR3 nucleotides are TGTGCCAGCAGCGCCGGACTAGCGGGAGTCACAGATACGCAGTATTTT. It is translated as CASSAGLAGVTDTQYF.

J is TRBJ2-5 and V is TRBV7-9; D is perhaps TRBD1 (5 bases). The CDR3 runs to 14 residues. Germline CDR1 and CDR2: SEHNR and FQNEAQ (reference sequence). V gave up 5 bases and J gave up 1 base, with 11 bases separating them. The CDR3 sequence is CASSLGQGQETQYF. CDR3 nucleotides: TGTGCCAGCAGCCTAGGTCAGGGCCAAGAGACCCAGTACTTC.

The genes are TRBV7-9 and TRBJ2-5; D is unresolved. The germline V and J ends were trimmed by 8 bases and 3 bases, with 13 bases remaining between them. Per germline, CDR1 SEHNR and CDR2 FQNEAQ (reference sequence). This CDR3 has 13 residues. Written as DNA, the CDR3 is TGTGCCAGCGCTACTTATACCAAAGAGACCCAGTACTTC. This encodes CASATYTKETQYF. The full variable domain, in which reference TRBV7-9 and TRBJ2-5 provide the parts outside the CDR3, is DTGVSQNPRHKITKRGQNVTFRCDPISEHNRLYWYRQTLGQGPEFLTYFQNEAQLEKSRLLSDRFSAERPKGSFSTLEIQRTEQGDSAMYLCASATYTKETQYFGPGTRLLVL.

The gene calls are TRBV4-3 and TRBJ2-2; D not resolved. Trimming removed 0 bases at V and 2 bases at J, with 16 bases between. CDR3 length: 18 amino acids. The germline V gene encodes CDR1 LGHNA and CDR2 YSLEER. The CDR3 protein is CASSQDIRVGVNTGELFF. Here the CDR3 DNA reads TGCGCCAGCAGCCAAGACATCCGGGTTGGTGTTAACACCGGGGAGCTGTTTTTT.

The V call is TRBV5-6, the J call TRBJ2-2; tentative D call: TRBD1 (6 bases). The CDR3 contains 18 residues. Germline CDR1 SGHDT, CDR2 YYEEEE. V was clipped by 6 bases and J by 0 bases, with 21 bases between them. The CDR3: CASTRVGYGGANTGELFF. Here the CDR3 DNA reads TGTGCCAGCACCCGTGTGGGGTATGGGGGCGCGAACACCGGGGAGCTGTTTTTT.

The chain is built from TRBV9 and TRBJ1-6; TRBD1 is a possible D gene (6 bases). There are 16 residues in the CDR3. The V gene's germline CDR1 is SGDLS and CDR2 YYNGEE. Trimming took off 0 bases at V and 3 bases at J, with 10 bases between the two ends. In DNA form, the CDR3 reads TGTGCCAGCAGCGTAGGACAGGTTAACTATAATTCACCCCTCCACTTT. It is translated as CASSVGQVNYNSPLHF. The full variable domain, its missing parts supplied by reference TRBV9 and TRBJ1-6, is DSGVTQTPKHLITATGQRVTLRCSPRSGDLSVYWYQQSLDQGLQFLIQYYNGEERAKGNILERFSAQQFPDLHSELNLSSLELGDSALYFCASSVGQVNYNSPLHFGNGTRLTVT.

This clone was observed once. This chain joins TRBV5-1 and TRBJ1-1, with D perhaps TRBD1 (5 bases). Trimming took 2 bases from V and 0 from J, leaving 14 bases between them. The CDR3 consists of 16 residues. The germline V gene has CDR1 SGHRS and CDR2 YFSETQ. The CDR3 here is CASSLTGGDLNTEAFF. DNA for the CDR3: TGCGCCAGCAGCTTAACAGGCGGAGACTTGAACACTGAAGCTTTCTTT. The full variable domain, in which reference TRBV5-1 and TRBJ1-1 provide the parts outside the CDR3, is KAGVTQTPRYLIKTRGQQVTLSCSPISGHRSVSWYQQTPGQGLQFLFEYFSETQRNKGNFPGRFSGRQFSNSRSEMNVSTLELGDSALYLCASSLTGGDLNTEAFFGQGTRLTVV.

The V call is TRBV30, the J call TRBJ1-2, with D hard to call. The V end lost 5 bases, the J end lost 2 bases, and 12 bases lay between the germline ends. Per germline, CDR1 GTSNPN and CDR2 SVGIG (reference sequence). The CDR3 totals 13 residues. The CDR3, as DNA: TGTGCCTGGGGGCGGGATTTCAACTATGGCTACACCTTC. It encodes CAWGRDFNYGYTF. The full variable domain, completed using reference TRBV30 and TRBJ1-2, is SQTIHQWPATLVQPVGSPLSLECTVEGTSNPNLYWYRQAAGRGLQLLFYSVGIGQISSEVPQNLSASRPQDRQFILSSKKLLLSDSGFYLCAWGRDFNYGYTFGSGTRLTVV.

The V call is TRBV10-3, the J call TRBJ1-3, with a weak D call TRBD1 (5 bases). Trimming took 3 bases from V and 2 from J, leaving 8 bases between them. Germline loops: CDR1 ENHRY, CDR2 SYGVKD. This CDR3 spans 14 amino acids. The CDR3 DNA follows: TGTGCCATCAGTGAAAAAGGGGCTGGAAACACCATATATTTT. This gives the protein CAISEKGAGNTIYF.

The V and J genes are TRBV6-4 and TRBJ2-1, with 7 bases lining up with TRBD2. This CDR3 has 14 residues. Trimming took 6 bases from V and 6 from J; bases not matched to a gene: 8. CDR1 is MRHNA and CDR2 is SNTAGT in the germline V gene. This CDR3 is CASSPDGTINEQFF. The CDR3, as DNA: TGTGCCAGCAGCCCAGACGGGACTATCAATGAGCAGTTCTTC.

The V and J genes are TRBV2 and TRBJ2-7; the match to TRBD2 covers 11 bases. This CDR3 has 15 residues. Looked up from germline, CDR1 is SNHLY and CDR2 is FYNNEI. After removal of 6 bases from V and 4 bases from J, the junction contained 8 bases not matched to a gene. CDR3 nucleotides: TGTGCCAGCAGATTCCTAGCGGGGGGTCATTACGAGCAGTACTTC. Its protein product is CASRFLAGGHYEQYF.

This sequence joins TRBV7-9 and TRBJ1-2; 9 nucleotides match TRBD1. Germline CDR1 is SEHNR and CDR2 is FQNEAQ (reference sequence). This CDR3 has 13 residues. J lost 6 bases, V lost 3 bases, and 2 bases had no gene match. CDR3 sequence reads: CASSFGQGNGYTF. The CDR3 DNA is TGTGCCAGCAGCTTCGGACAGGGGAATGGCTACACCTTC.

The rearrangement links TRBV11-3 to TRBJ2-2, with 9 nucleotides matching TRBD2. V gave up 4 bases and J gave up 5 bases; unmatched junction bases: 17. The CDR3 extends over 19 amino acids. Germline assignment: CDR1 SGHNT and CDR2 YENEEA. The CDR3 nucleotides read TGTGCCAGCAGCTCCACGACAGCTGCGGTAGCGGGAGCTACCGGGGAGCTGTTTTTT. Translated: CASSSTTAAVAGATGELFF.